The TCR beta chain described here comes from a study of sequential checkpoint blockade in melanoma (dated by TCRdb to about 2019). In terms of the full investigation: In a 1:1 randomization, patients received either first-line nivolumab then ipilimumab (arm A) or ipilimumab then nivolumab (arm B). Maintenance nivolumab came after both trial sequences.

The treatment or condition label, read with the paper, signifies: randomized to nivolumab then ipilimumab (arm A) or the reverse (arm B). None of the trial patients had been given prior DNA-damaging chemotherapy. Thawed PBMCs were sorted on a FACS Aria II flow cytometer to isolate live CD3+CD8+ cells negative for CD19 and CD56. CheckMate 064, a randomized, open-label phase II trial of sequential checkpoint blockade, was the source of the samples, all of which came from patients with melanoma. Peripheral blood mononuclear cells were collected by leukapheresis, purified with Ficoll-Paque, and frozen in human serum with approximately 10% DMSO. Right after sorting, the blood CD3+CD8+ cells were verified to be >95% pure, and DNA extraction followed. Remarks on this clone: What antigen it recognizes has not been identified. There are no base qualities to consult, and no much larger clone falls within one base. This sample also contains other DNA sequences that code for the same CDR3.

TCRbeta CDR3 regions were immunosequenced from genomic DNA with the immunoSEQ Assay. Before high-throughput sequencing, genomic DNA was amplified using bias-controlled multiplex PCR. For the original study's pipeline: To quantify the absolute abundance of each unique TCRbeta CDR3 region, the sequences were collapsed and filtered. Clonality, defined as 1 minus Pielou's evenness, was calculated using productive rearrangements only. Clones with significantly greater frequencies in on-treatment versus baseline samples were identified using a previously published method. TCRdb took over this immuneACCESS table, retaining in-frame rearrangements with V and J assigned. Such tables are incomplete; in checked studies, under half of the missing clones stem from an unresolved V gene, and the remainder is unexplained. For V, J and clone size, that table is used; D and trimming come from the DNA. For this sample the table gives around 18,000 clones, of which 74% were detected only once. The ten biggest clones cover 34% of the sample.

CDR1 and CDR2 are drawn from the germline V gene (reference sequence): SEHNR, FQNEAQ. From the cysteine up to the phenylalanine, the CDR3 has a length of 13 residues. Left in the record is the CDR3 DNA by itself, 39 bases read in frame from the first base. V trim: 5 bases; J trim: 7 bases; unmatched bases: 4. What the authors observed across the whole study: The response-prediction model combining TCR metrics and mutation burden needs validation in larger, independent patient cohorts.

Material: CD8+ T cells sorted from blood (inferred from file names), obtained from a patient given nivolumab and ipilimumab in sequence. This TCR came from a human donor with melanoma. The rearrangement combines TRBV7-9 with TRBJ2-1; TRBD2 matches 8 bases in the middle. CDR3 sequence: CASSPIAGNEQFF. DNA sequence: TGTGCCAGCAGCCCGATAGCGGGGAATGAGCAGTTCTTC.